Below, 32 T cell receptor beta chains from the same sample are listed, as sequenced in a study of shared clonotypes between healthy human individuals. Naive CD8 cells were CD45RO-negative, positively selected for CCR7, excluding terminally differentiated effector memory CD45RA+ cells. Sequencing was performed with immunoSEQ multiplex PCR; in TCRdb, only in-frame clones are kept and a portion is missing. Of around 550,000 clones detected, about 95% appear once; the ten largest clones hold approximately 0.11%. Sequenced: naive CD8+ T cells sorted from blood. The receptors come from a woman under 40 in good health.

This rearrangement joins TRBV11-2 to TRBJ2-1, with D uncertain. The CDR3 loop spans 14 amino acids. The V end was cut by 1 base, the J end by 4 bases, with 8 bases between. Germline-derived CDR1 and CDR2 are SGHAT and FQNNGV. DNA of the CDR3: TGTGCCAGCAGCTTAGGTAATCCGTACAATGAGCAGTTCTTC. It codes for CASSLGNPYNEQFF.

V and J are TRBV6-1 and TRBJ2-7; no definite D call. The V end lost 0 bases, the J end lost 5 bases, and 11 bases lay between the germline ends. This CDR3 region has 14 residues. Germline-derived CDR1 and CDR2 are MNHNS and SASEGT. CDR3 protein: CASSEATPADEQYF. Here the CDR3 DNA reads TGTGCCAGCAGTGAAGCGACCCCAGCAGACGAGCAGTACTTC.

DNA of the CDR3: TGTGCCAGCTCGTTGCGGGGCACCTACGAGCAGTACTTC. Its translation is CASSLRGTYEQYF. The chain links TRBV19 to TRBJ2-7; the D gene is possibly TRBD2 (6 bases). The CDR3 is 13 residues long. Germline lookup yields CDR1 LNHDA and CDR2 SQIVND (reference sequence). V was clipped by 9 bases and J by 2 bases, with 14 bases between them.

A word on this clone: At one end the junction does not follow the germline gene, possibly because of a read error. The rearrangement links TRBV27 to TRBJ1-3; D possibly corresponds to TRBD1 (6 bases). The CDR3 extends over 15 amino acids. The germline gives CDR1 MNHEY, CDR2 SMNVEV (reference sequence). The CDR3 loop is CASSLFPGDGNTIYF. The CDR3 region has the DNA TGTGCCAGCAGTTTATTCCCAGGGGACGGAAACACTATATATTTT.

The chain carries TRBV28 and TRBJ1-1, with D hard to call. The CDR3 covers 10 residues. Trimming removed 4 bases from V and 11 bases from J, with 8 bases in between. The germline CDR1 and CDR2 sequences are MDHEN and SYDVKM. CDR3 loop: CASSSGFAFF. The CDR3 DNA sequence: TGTGCCAGCAGTTCGGGGTTCGCTTTCTTT. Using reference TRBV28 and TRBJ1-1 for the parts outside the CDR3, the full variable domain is DVKVTQSSRYLVKRTGEKVFLECVQDMDHENMFWYRQDPGLGLRLIYFSYDVKMKEKGDIPEGYSVSREKKERFSLILESASTNQTSMYLCASSSGFAFFGQGTRLTVV.

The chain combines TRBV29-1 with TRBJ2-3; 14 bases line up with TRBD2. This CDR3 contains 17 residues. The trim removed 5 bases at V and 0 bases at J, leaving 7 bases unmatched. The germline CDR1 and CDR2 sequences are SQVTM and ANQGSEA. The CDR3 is CSVSGLAGGLSTDTQYF. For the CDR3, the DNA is TGCAGCGTTTCCGGACTAGCGGGAGGACTAAGCACAGATACGCAGTATTTT.

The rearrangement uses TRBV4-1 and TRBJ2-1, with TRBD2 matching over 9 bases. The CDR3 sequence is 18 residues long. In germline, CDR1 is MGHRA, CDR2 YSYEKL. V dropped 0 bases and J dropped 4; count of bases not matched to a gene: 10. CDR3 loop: CASSQDLGPSGAYNEQFF. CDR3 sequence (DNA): TGCGCCAGCAGCCAAGATCTTGGGCCTAGCGGGGCTTACAATGAGCAGTTCTTC.

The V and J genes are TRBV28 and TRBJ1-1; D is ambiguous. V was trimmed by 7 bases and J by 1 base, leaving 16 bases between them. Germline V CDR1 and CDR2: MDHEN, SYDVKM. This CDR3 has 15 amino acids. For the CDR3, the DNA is TGTGCCAGCACCCCAACAGCACGGAGGAACACTGAAGCTTTCTTT. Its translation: CASTPTARRNTEAFF. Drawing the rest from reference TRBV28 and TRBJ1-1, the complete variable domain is DVKVTQSSRYLVKRTGEKVFLECVQDMDHENMFWYRQDPGLGLRLIYFSYDVKMKEKGDIPEGYSVSREKKERFSLILESASTNQTSMYLCASTPTARRNTEAFFGQGTRLTVV.

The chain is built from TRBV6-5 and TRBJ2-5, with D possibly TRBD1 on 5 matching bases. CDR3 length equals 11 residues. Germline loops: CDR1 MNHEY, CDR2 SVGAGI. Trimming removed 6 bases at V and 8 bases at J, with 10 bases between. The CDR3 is CASRSQGTQYF. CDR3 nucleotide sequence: TGTGCCAGCAGGTCCCAGGGTACCCAGTACTTC.

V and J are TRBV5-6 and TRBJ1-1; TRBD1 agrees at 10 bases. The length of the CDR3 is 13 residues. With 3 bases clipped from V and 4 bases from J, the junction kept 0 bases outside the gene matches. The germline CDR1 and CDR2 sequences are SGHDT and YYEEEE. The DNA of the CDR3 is TGTGCCAGCAGCTGGGACAGGGGCACTGAAGCTTTCTTT. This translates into CASSWDRGTEAFF.

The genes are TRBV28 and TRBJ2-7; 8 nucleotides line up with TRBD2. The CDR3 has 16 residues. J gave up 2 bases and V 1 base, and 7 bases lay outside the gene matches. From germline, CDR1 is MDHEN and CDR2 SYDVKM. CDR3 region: CASSLFVTSAAYEQYF. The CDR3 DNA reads TGTGCCAGCAGTTTATTCGTGACTAGCGCAGCCTACGAGCAGTACTTC.

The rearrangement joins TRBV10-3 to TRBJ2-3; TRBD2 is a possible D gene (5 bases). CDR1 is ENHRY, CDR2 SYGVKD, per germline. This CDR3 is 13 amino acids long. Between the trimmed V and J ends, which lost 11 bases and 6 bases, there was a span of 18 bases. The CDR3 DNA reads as TGTGCCTCCAACGACGAGGAGGTTGATACGCAGTATTTT. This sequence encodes CASNDEEVDTQYF.

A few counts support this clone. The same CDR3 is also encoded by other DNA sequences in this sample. CDR3 DNA: TGTGCCAGCAGTTTAACATCATCCTACGAGCAGTACTTC. Its protein is CASSLTSSYEQYF. V usage is TRBV27 and J usage is TRBJ2-7, with D unresolved. CDR1 MNHEY and CDR2 SMNVEV come from the germline V gene (reference sequence). This CDR3 is built from 13 residues. Trimming removed 2 bases from V and 1 base from J, with 6 bases in between.

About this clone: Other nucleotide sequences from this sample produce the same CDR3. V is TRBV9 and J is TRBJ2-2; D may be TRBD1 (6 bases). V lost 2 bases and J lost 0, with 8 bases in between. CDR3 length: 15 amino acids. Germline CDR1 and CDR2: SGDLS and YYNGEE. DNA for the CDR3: TGTGCCAGCAGCGTTACAGGGTCGAACACCGGGGAGCTGTTTTTT. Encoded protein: CASSVTGSNTGELFF.

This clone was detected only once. The CDR3 spells CASSLFVTADQPQHF. The CDR3 DNA follows: TGTGCCAGCAGTTTATTTGTCACGGCGGATCAGCCCCAGCATTTT. The chain joins TRBV28 to TRBJ1-5; unclear D gene. This CDR3 has 15 residues. Per germline, CDR1 MDHEN and CDR2 SYDVKM. Trimming cost V 1 base and J 5 bases, with 12 bases left between them.

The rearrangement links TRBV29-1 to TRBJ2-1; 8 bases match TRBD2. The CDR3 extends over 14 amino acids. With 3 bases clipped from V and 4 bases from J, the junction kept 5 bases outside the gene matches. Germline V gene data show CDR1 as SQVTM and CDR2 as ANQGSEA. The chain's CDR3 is CSVEGSGTYNEQFF. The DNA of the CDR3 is TGCAGCGTTGAGGGTAGCGGGACTTACAATGAGCAGTTCTTC.

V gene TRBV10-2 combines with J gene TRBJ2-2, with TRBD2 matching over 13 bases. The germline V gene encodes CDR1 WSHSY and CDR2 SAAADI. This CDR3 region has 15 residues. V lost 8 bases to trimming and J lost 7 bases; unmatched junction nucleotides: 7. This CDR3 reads CASGLAGEGGGELFF. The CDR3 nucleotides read TGCGCCAGCGGACTAGCGGGAGAAGGAGGCGGGGAGCTGTTTTTT.

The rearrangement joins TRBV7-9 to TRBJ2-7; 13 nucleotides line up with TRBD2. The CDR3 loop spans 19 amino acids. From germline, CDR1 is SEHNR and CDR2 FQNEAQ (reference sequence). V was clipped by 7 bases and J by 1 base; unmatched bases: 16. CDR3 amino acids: CASTRRTSGSATISYEQYF. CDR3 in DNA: TGTGCCAGCACCCGTCGGACTAGCGGGAGCGCCACTATTTCCTACGAGCAGTACTTC.

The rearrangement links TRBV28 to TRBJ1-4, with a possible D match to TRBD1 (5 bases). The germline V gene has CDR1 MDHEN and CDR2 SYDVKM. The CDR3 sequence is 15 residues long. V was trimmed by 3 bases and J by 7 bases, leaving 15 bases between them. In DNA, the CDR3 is TGTGCCAGCAGTTTTGGGGGGAGGCTAGGTGAAAAACTGTTTTTT. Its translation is CASSFGGRLGEKLFF.

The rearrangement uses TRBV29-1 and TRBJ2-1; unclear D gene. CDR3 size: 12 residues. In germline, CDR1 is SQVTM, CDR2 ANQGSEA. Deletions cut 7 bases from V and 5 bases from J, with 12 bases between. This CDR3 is CSGSTTDNEQFF. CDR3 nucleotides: TGCAGCGGGTCCACAACCGACAATGAGCAGTTCTTC.

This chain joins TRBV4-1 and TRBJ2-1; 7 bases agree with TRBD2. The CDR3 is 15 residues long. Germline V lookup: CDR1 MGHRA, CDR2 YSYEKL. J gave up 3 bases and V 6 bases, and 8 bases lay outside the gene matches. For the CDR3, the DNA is TGCGCCAGCAGGCTTTATACGGGAGGCTACAATGAGCAGTTCTTC. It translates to CASRLYTGGYNEQFF.

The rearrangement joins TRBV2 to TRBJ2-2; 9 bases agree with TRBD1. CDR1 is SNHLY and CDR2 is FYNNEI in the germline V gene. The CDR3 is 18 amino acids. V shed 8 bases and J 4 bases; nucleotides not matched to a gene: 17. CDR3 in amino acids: CASLVILSGTGSTGELFF. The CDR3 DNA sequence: TGTGCCAGCCTCGTTATCCTCTCCGGGACAGGGAGCACCGGGGAGCTGTTTTTT. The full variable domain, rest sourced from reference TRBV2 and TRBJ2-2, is EPEVTQTPSHQVTQMGQEVILRCVPISNHLYFYWYRQILGQKVEFLVSFYNNEISEKSEIFDDQFSVERPDGSNFTLKIRSTKLEDSAMYFCASLVILSGTGSTGELFFGEGSRLTVL.

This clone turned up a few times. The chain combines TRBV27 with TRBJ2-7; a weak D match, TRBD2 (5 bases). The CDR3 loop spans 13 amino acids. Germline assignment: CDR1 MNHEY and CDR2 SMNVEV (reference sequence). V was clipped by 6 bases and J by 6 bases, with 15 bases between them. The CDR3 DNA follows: TGTGCCAGCAGCTTGTCGACTCGGGGCGAGCAGTACTTC. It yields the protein CASSLSTRGEQYF.

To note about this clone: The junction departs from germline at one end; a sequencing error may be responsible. The CDR3 DNA reads as TGCAGTGCAAGAGACGTGGAAGCTTTCTTT. This sequence encodes CSARDVEAFF. V usage is TRBV20-1 and J usage is TRBJ1-1; D gene unclear. CDR3 length: 10 amino acids. The germline CDR1 and CDR2 sequences are DFQATT and SNEGSKA (reference sequence).

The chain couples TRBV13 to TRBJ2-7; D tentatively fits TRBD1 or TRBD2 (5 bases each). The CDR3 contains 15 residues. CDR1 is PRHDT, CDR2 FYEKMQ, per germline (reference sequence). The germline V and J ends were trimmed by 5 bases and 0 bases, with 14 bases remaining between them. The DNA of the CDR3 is TGTGCCAGCAGCCCTTGGGACCCCCTCTCCTACGAGCAGTACTTC. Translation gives CASSPWDPLSYEQYF. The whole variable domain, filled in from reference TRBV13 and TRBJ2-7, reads AAGVIQSPRHLIKEKRETATLKCYPIPRHDTVYWYQQGPGQDPQFLISFYEKMQSDKGSIPDRFSAQQFSDYHSELNMSSLELGDSALYFCASSPWDPLSYEQYFGPGTRLTVT.

DNA of the CDR3: TGTGCCAGCGAGGACAGGGGGCGCCCAGATACGCAGTATTTT. This gives the protein CASEDRGRPDTQYF. The V and J genes are TRBV19 and TRBJ2-3; 11 bases are shared with TRBD1. Trimming took 9 bases from V and 4 from J; bases not matched to a gene: 6. CDR1 and CDR2 from the germline V gene are LNHDA and SQIVND (reference sequence). This CDR3 is built from 14 residues.

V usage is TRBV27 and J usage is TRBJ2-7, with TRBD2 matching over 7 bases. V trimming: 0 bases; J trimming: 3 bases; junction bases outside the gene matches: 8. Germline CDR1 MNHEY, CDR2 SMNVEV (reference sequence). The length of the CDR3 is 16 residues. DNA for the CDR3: TGTGCCAGCAGTTTATCCGCGGCTAGCGGAAACTACGAGCAGTACTTC. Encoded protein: CASSLSAASGNYEQYF.

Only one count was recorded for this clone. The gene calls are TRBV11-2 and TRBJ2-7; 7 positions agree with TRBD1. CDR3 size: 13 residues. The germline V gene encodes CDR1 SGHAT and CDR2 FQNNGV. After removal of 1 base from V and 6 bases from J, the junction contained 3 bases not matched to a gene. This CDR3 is CASSLVTGFEQYF. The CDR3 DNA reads TGTGCCAGCAGCTTAGTGACAGGGTTCGAGCAGTACTTC. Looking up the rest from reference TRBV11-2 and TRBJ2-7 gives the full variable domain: EAGVAQSPRYKIIEKRQSVAFWCNPISGHATLYWYQQILGQGPKLLIQFQNNGVVDDSQLPKDRFSAERLKGVDSTLKIQPAKLEDSAVYLCASSLVTGFEQYFGPGTRLTVT.

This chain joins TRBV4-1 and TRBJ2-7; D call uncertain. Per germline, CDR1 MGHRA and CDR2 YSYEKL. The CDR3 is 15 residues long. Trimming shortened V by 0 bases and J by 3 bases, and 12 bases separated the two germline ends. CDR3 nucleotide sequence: TGCGCCAGCAGCCAAGATAAGCGTGAAAACTACGAGCAGTACTTC. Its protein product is CASSQDKRENYEQYF.

Written as DNA, the CDR3 is TGTGCCAGCACCACAGGGTGGTCTGGGGCCAACGTCCTGACTTTC. Protein: CASTTGWSGANVLTF. The chain employs TRBV27 and TRBJ2-6; D perhaps matches TRBD1 (6 bases). V shed 7 bases and J shed 1 base, with 11 bases lying between them. CDR1 MNHEY and CDR2 SMNVEV come from the germline V gene (reference sequence). This CDR3 has 15 residues.

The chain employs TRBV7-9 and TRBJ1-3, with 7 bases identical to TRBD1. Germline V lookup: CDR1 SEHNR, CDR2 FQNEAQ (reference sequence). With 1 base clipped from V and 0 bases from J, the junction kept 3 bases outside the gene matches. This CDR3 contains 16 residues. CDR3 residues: CASSLGEGASGNTIYF. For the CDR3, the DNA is TGTGCCAGCAGCTTAGGCGAGGGGGCCTCTGGAAACACCATATATTTT.

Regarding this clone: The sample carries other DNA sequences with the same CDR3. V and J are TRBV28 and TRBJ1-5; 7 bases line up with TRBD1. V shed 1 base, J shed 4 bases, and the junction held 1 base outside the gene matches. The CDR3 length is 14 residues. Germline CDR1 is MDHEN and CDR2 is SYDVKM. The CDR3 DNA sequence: TGTGCCAGCAGTTTATTGGGACAGAATCAGCCCCAGCATTTT. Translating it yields CASSLLGQNQPQHF.